Shown below are 30 T cell receptor beta chains from a single sample sequenced in a study of STAT5B mutations in CD4+ large granular lymphocyte leukemia. Produced via immunoSEQ multiplex PCR; TCRdb's table is partial and in-frame only. This sample has about 35,000 clones, with 68% found just once. Sequenced material: CD4+ T cells from blood buffy coats. The receptors derive from a human donor in good health.

The V call is TRBV5-1, the J call TRBJ1-2, with 8 bases aligning to TRBD1. The germline V gene has CDR1 SGHRS and CDR2 YFSETQ. CDR3 size: 13 residues. Trimming cost V 4 bases and J 8 bases; bases outside gene matches: 7. The CDR3 DNA is TGCGCCAGCAGCGCTGACACAGGGGGGGGCTACACCTTC. It encodes CASSADTGGGYTF.

The chain recombines TRBV9 with TRBJ2-5; a possible D gene is TRBD2 (6 bases). This CDR3 contains 14 residues. V dropped 3 bases and J dropped 10 bases, with 19 bases sitting between them. Germline lookup yields CDR1 SGDLS and CDR2 YYNGEE. CDR3 protein: CASSDQAGWSGQYF. CDR3 nucleotides: TGTGCCAGCAGCGACCAAGCGGGCTGGTCTGGCCAGTACTTC.

This chain links TRBV5-6 with TRBJ2-5; a weak D match, TRBD2 (5 bases). Looked up from germline, CDR1 is SGHDT and CDR2 is YYEEEE. The CDR3 is made up of 14 amino acids. Trimming pared 0 bases from V and 5 bases from J, leaving 11 bases between. The CDR3 sequence: CASSLVLARETQYF. CDR3 nucleotide sequence: TGTGCCAGCAGCTTGGTCCTAGCTCGGGAGACCCAGTACTTC.

This clone was counted only a few times. The genes are TRBV21-1 and TRBJ1-1; TRBD1 is the table's D call and was not checked against the DNA. TRBV21-1 is described as a pseudogene. The CDR3 is made up of 12 amino acids. The CDR3 loop is CASSMANTEAFF. CDR3 DNA: TGTGCCAGCAGCATGGCGAACACTGAAGCTTTCTTT.

The gene calls are TRBV11-2 and TRBJ2-1; TRBD1 matches at 7 bases. The germline V gene has CDR1 SGHAT and CDR2 FQNNGV. CDR3 length: 16 residues. Unmatched junction bases numbered 9, after V lost 3 bases and J lost 4 bases. Here the CDR3 reads CASSFNRDSPYNEQFF. In DNA, the CDR3 is TGTGCCAGCAGCTTCAACCGGGACAGCCCATACAATGAGCAGTTCTTC.

This clone was seen only a few times. V gene TRBV6-6 combines with J gene TRBJ1-2; the D gene is possibly TRBD1 (5 bases). Germline V gene lookup returns CDR1 MNHNY and CDR2 SVGAGI (reference sequence). The ends were cut back, 4 bases at V and 4 bases at J, with 7 bases in the middle. The CDR3 is 12 residues long. In DNA form, the CDR3 reads TGTGCCAGCAGTTCAGACAGCTATGGCTACACCTTC. Translating it yields CASSSDSYGYTF.

The chain joins TRBV2 to TRBJ2-2; no definite D call. Germline V gives CDR1 SNHLY, CDR2 FYNNEI. V was cut by 3 bases and J by 0 bases, with 5 bases left in between. This CDR3 contains 14 residues. CDR3 amino acids: CASSEIPNTGELFF. The CDR3 DNA reads TGTGCCAGCAGTGAGATTCCGAACACCGGGGAGCTGTTTTTT. The full variable domain, completed using reference TRBV2 and TRBJ2-2, is EPEVTQTPSHQVTQMGQEVILRCVPISNHLYFYWYRQILGQKVEFLVSFYNNEISEKSEIFDDQFSVERPDGSNFTLKIRSTKLEDSAMYFCASSEIPNTGELFFGEGSRLTVL.

V gene TRBV28 combines with J gene TRBJ1-1; the D is unclear. This CDR3 region has 13 residues. Germline V gives CDR1 MDHEN, CDR2 SYDVKM. Trimming took 7 bases from V and 5 from J, leaving 14 bases between them. The CDR3 DNA reads TGTGCCAGCACCCTTAACGATCGGACTGAAGCTTTCTTT. Translated, it gives CASTLNDRTEAFF.

This clone was seen a few times. The rearrangement uses TRBV2 and TRBJ2-7, with a possible D match to TRBD2 (5 bases). V lost 7 bases and J lost 4, with 11 bases in between. The length of the CDR3 is 12 residues. The germline V gene encodes CDR1 SNHLY and CDR2 FYNNEI. DNA of the CDR3: TGTGCCAGCAAGAGAGGGCCTTACGAGCAGTACTTC. Amino acid sequence: CASKRGPYEQYF.

This clone was counted only a few times. The V gene is TRBV10-3, the J gene TRBJ1-2; D remains ambiguous. The CDR3 covers 12 residues. Trimming stripped 3 bases from V and 7 bases from J, with 9 bases between. From germline, CDR1 is ENHRY and CDR2 SYGVKD. The CDR3 here is CAISDAGIGYTF. The DNA of the CDR3 is TGTGCCATCAGTGATGCGGGGATTGGCTACACCTTC.

The V gene is TRBV4-2, the J gene TRBJ2-5; D may match TRBD1 or TRBD2 (5 bases each). Per the germline V gene, CDR1 is LGHNA and CDR2 is YNFKEQ. Trimming stripped 5 bases from V and 0 bases from J, with 16 bases between. This CDR3 has 16 amino acids. Here the CDR3 DNA reads TGTGCCAGCAGCTTGGGGACCCAAATGTACCAAGAGACCCAGTACTTC. This sequence encodes CASSLGTQMYQETQYF.

The chain is built from TRBV11-3 and TRBJ1-3, with 7 positions matching TRBD1. This CDR3 has 15 residues. Trimming removed 3 bases from V and 3 bases from J; junction bases left unmatched: 5. The germline CDR1 and CDR2 sequences are SGHNT and YENEEA. This CDR3 reads CASSLGDSGGNTIYF. Written as DNA, the CDR3 is TGTGCCAGCAGCTTGGGGGACAGTGGTGGAAACACCATATATTTT.

This chain connects TRBV19 to TRBJ1-2, with TRBD1 identical over 10 bases. V shed 0 bases and J 4 bases; nucleotides not matched to a gene: 5. The CDR3 is 16 residues long. Germline loops: CDR1 LNHDA, CDR2 SQIVND (reference sequence). CDR3 DNA sequence: TGTGCCAGTAGTATAGATGGGACAGGGGCCTCCTATGGCTACACCTTC. It yields the protein CASSIDGTGASYGYTF.

The J gene is TRBJ2-2, the V gene TRBV5-1, with 13 bases matching TRBD2. Germline CDR1 reads SGHRS; CDR2 reads YFSETQ. The length of the CDR3 is 17 residues. V shed 2 bases, J shed 5 bases, and the junction held 6 bases outside the gene matches. This CDR3 reads CASSFTSGGAGTGELFF. The CDR3 DNA reads TGCGCCAGCAGCTTCACTAGCGGGGGGGCTGGTACCGGGGAGCTGTTTTTT.

The chain is built from TRBV6-1 and TRBJ1-4, with D unresolved. Germline CDR1 MNHNS, CDR2 SASEGT. Trimming shortened V by 2 bases and J by 8 bases, and 15 bases separated the two germline ends. The CDR3 loop spans 15 amino acids. CDR3 amino acids: CASSERRSSGEKLFF. In nucleotides, the CDR3 is TGTGCCAGCAGTGAAAGAAGATCCTCGGGGGAAAAACTGTTTTTT.

The chain has TRBV7-2 and TRBJ2-7, with a tentative D call TRBD2 (5 bases). CDR3 length: 14 residues. Trimming cost V 2 bases and J 4 bases, with 12 bases left between them. Germline lookup yields CDR1 SGHTA and CDR2 FQGNSA. The CDR3 coding sequence is TGTGCCAGCAGCTTAAGGCGCGGGTTTTACGAGCAGTACTTC. Translating it yields CASSLRRGFYEQYF.

The J gene is TRBJ2-5, the V gene TRBV7-3; D may be TRBD1 or TRBD2 (6 bases each). CDR3 size: 13 residues. Germline loops: CDR1 SGHTA, CDR2 FQGTGA. V was cut by 3 bases and J by 3 bases, with 8 bases left in between. The CDR3 sequence is CASSLGGEETQYF. CDR3 nucleotide sequence: TGTGCCAGCAGCTTGGGGGGCGAAGAGACCCAGTACTTC.

This CDR3 reads CAISDREGHGYTF. CDR3 DNA: TGTGCCATCAGTGACAGGGAAGGGCATGGCTACACCTTC. This chain uses TRBV10-3 with TRBJ1-2, with D perhaps matching TRBD1 (5 bases). The CDR3 runs to 13 residues. CDR1 and CDR2 (germline): ENHRY, SYGVKD. The V end lost 3 bases, the J end lost 6 bases, and 11 bases lay between the germline ends.

The chain is built from TRBV4-1 and TRBJ1-2, with D possibly TRBD1 on 5 matching bases. V lost 0 bases and J lost 7, with 18 bases in between. This CDR3 has 16 amino acids. In germline, CDR1 is MGHRA, CDR2 YSYEKL. CDR3 loop: CASSQDPSGLPSGYTF. In DNA form, the CDR3 reads TGCGCCAGCAGCCAAGATCCCTCGGGGCTTCCTAGTGGCTACACCTTC.

This rearrangement joins TRBV19 to TRBJ1-5; possibly TRBD1 for D (5 bases). Germline V gives CDR1 LNHDA, CDR2 SQIVND (reference sequence). Deletions cut 5 bases from V and 4 bases from J, with 21 bases between. The CDR3 is 17 residues long. CDR3 sequence reads: CASSPWEGRSGNQPQHF. The CDR3 coding sequence is TGTGCCAGTAGTCCCTGGGAGGGACGGTCAGGGAATCAGCCCCAGCATTTT.

This chain links TRBV5-5 with TRBJ1-2, with D possibly matching TRBD1 (5 bases). This CDR3 region has 13 residues. CDR1 is SGHKS and CDR2 is YYEKEE in the germline V gene (reference sequence). Trimming removed 0 bases at V and 5 bases at J, with 8 bases between. As DNA, the CDR3 is TGTGCCAGCAGCTTGGCAGGGCGGTATGGCTACACCTTC. This codes for CASSLAGRYGYTF.

The gene calls are TRBV7-2 and TRBJ1-1; 11 bases align to TRBD1. Unmatched junction bases numbered 3, after V lost 7 bases and J lost 2 bases. CDR1 is SGHTA and CDR2 is FQGNSA in the germline V gene. The CDR3 spans 14 residues. The CDR3 reads CASTRTGGNTEAFF. The CDR3 DNA follows: TGTGCCAGCACCCGGACAGGGGGCAACACTGAAGCTTTCTTT.

V is TRBV19 and J is TRBJ1-5, with D perhaps matching TRBD1 (6 bases). The V gene's germline CDR1 is LNHDA and CDR2 SQIVND (reference sequence). The CDR3 has 14 residues. With 4 bases removed from V and 4 bases from J, the gap between germline ends came to 11 bases. CDR3 nucleotides: TGTGCCAGTAGTAACAGGGAAGAGAATCAGCCCCAGCATTTT. Its translation: CASSNREENQPQHF.

The rearrangement uses TRBV7-2 and TRBJ1-1, with D perhaps matching TRBD1 (6 bases). The CDR3 sequence is 15 residues long. The V end was cut by 2 bases, the J end by 4 bases, with 14 bases between. The germline V gene encodes CDR1 SGHTA and CDR2 FQGNSA. The DNA of the CDR3 is TGTGCCAGCAGCTTATTTCAACAGGGAGGCACTGAAGCTTTCTTT. This sequence encodes CASSLFQQGGTEAFF.

The chain couples TRBV11-1 to TRBJ1-2, with D uncertain. The germline gives CDR1 SGHAT, CDR2 FQDESV (reference sequence). V shed 1 base and J shed 4 bases, with 7 bases lying between them. The CDR3 covers 13 residues. The CDR3 spells CASSLEAGYGYTF. The DNA of the CDR3 is TGTGCCAGCAGCTTAGAGGCAGGCTATGGCTACACCTTC. Variable domain in full (rest from reference TRBV11-1 and TRBJ1-2): EAEVAQSPRYKITEKSQAVAFWCDPISGHATLYWYRQILGQGPELLVQFQDESVVDDSQLPKDRFSAERLKGVDSTLKIQPAELGDSAMYLCASSLEAGYGYTFGSGTRLTVV.

The chain combines TRBV19 with TRBJ2-3, with TRBD2 identical over 13 bases. Per germline, CDR1 LNHDA and CDR2 SQIVND (reference sequence). The CDR3 runs 17 residues. The V and J ends lost 11 bases and 0 bases, in that order; junction bases with no gene match: 11. Here the CDR3 DNA reads TGTGCCTCCACCCTTTCGGGACTAGCGGGGAGCACAGATACGCAGTATTTT. It translates to CASTLSGLAGSTDTQYF.

The gene calls are TRBV11-2 and TRBJ2-3; D gene uncertain. The germline V and J ends were trimmed by 1 base and 4 bases, with 3 bases remaining between them. This CDR3 is 12 amino acids long. Germline values: CDR1 SGHAT, CDR2 FQNNGV. The CDR3 nucleotides read TGTGCCAGCAGCTTAGCAGCAGATACGCAGTATTTT. Translation gives CASSLAADTQYF.

This chain joins TRBV5-6 and TRBJ1-2; tentative D call: TRBD1 (5 bases). Germline loops: CDR1 SGHDT, CDR2 YYEEEE. V was shortened by 1 base and J by 2 bases, with 12 bases between the two germline ends. The CDR3 covers 15 residues. CDR3 DNA sequence: TGTGCCAGCAGCTTGTCGAGGGGTGCGAACTATGGCTACACCTTC. Protein product: CASSLSRGANYGYTF.

About this clone itself: Other DNA variants within this sample encode the same CDR3. The V and J genes are TRBV6-1 and TRBJ1-2; 8 bases line up with TRBD1. V lost 3 bases, J lost 6 bases, and 9 bases stayed unmatched. Germline CDR1 reads MNHNS; CDR2 reads SASEGT. This CDR3 has 15 residues. The CDR3 DNA reads TGTGCCAGCAGTGACCCACAGGGGGGCGGGGATGGCTACACCTTC. Its protein product is CASSDPQGGGDGYTF.

The chain uses TRBV6-1 and TRBJ2-7; the match to TRBD1 covers 8 bases. The CDR3 is 17 amino acids. Germline CDR1 reads MNHNS; CDR2 reads SASEGT. With 1 base clipped from V and 9 bases from J, the junction kept 17 bases outside the gene matches. As DNA, the CDR3 is TGTGCCAGCAGTGAAGGGACTTCCGGGACAGGCCGGGGTGGGCAGTACTTC. Translating gives CASSEGTSGTGRGGQYF.